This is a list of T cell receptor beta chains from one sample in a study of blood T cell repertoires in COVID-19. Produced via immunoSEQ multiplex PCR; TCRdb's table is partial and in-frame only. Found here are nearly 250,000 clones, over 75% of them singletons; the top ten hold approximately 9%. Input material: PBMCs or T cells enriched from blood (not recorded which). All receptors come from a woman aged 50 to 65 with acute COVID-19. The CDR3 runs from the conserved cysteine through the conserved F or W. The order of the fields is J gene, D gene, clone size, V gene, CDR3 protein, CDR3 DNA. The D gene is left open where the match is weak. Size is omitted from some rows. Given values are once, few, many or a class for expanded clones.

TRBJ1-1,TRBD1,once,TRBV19,CASTFGQGKAFF,TGTGCCAGTACCTTCGGACAGGGGAAAGCTTTCTTT
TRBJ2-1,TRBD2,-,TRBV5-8,CASRRYSGGDNEQFF,TGTGCCAGCAGGAGGTATAGCGGGGGGGACAATGAGCAGTTCTTC
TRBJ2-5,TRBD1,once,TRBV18,CASSITSGQQETQYF,TGTGCCAGCTCAATCACATCGGGACAGCAAGAGACCCAGTACTTC
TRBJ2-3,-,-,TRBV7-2,CASSLSQDSTDTQYF,TGTGCCAGCAGCTTATCCCAGGATAGCACAGATACGCAGTATTTT
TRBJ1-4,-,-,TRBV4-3,CASSQDWGAGNEKLFF,TGCGCCAGCAGCCAAGATTGGGGAGCCGGTAATGAAAAACTGTTTTTT
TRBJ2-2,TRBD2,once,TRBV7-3,CASSLTGLAKTGELFF,TGTGCCAGCAGCTTAACGGGACTAGCGAAGACCGGGGAGCTGTTTTTT
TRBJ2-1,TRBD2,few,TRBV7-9,CASSFQRGARDEQFF,TGTGCCAGCAGCTTCCAGCGGGGGGCCAGGGATGAGCAGTTCTTC
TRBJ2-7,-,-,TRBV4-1,CASSHAGLGSYEQYF,TGCGCCAGCAGCCACGCGGGACTGGGCTCCTACGAGCAGTACTTC
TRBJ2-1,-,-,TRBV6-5,CASILGPGQGARQFF,-
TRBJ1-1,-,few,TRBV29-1,CSVESAAGLFTEAFF,TGCAGCGTTGAATCGGCGGCAGGGTTGTTCACTGAAGCTTTCTTT
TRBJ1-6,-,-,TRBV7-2,CASIQRASSYNSPLHF,TGTGCCAGCATCCAGCGGGCGAGCTCCTATAATTCACCCCTCCACTTT
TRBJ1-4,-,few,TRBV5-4,CASSLQGREKLFF,TGTGCCAGCAGCTTGCAGGGGCGGGAAAAACTGTTTTTT
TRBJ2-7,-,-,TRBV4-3,CASSQGRTSYEQYF,TGCGCCAGCAGCCAAGGGCGGACATCATACGAGCAGTACTTC
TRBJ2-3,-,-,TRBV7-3,CASSLGGRGTDTQYF,TGTGCCAGCAGCTTAGGGGGCCGGGGCACAGATACGCAGTATTTT
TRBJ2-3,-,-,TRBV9,CASSVARTGTDTQYF,TGTGCCAGCAGCGTAGCCCGGACAGGCACAGATACGCAGTATTTT
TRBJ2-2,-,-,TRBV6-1,CASSVFRGLGTGELFF,TGTGCCAGCAGTGTATTTAGGGGCCTAGGGACCGGGGAGCTGTTTTTT
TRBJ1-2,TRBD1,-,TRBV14,CASSPYGTAYGYTF,TGTGCCAGCAGCCCCTACGGGACAGCATATGGCTACACCTTC
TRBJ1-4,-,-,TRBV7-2,CASSRRERDEKLFF,TGTGCCAGCAGCCGGAGGGAGCGGGATGAAAAACTGTTTTTT
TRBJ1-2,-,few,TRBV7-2,CASSLKQAYYGYTF,TGTGCCAGCAGCTTAAAACAGGCCTACTATGGCTACACCTTC
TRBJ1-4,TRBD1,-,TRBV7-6,CASSLEGTGSTNEKLFF,TGTGCCAGCAGCTTAGAGGGGACAGGGTCAACTAATGAAAAACTGTTTTTT
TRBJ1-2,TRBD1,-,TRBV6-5,CASSPGQGENGYTF,TGTGCCAGCAGTCCCGGACAGGGAGAGAATGGCTACACCTTC
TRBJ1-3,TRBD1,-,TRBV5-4,CASSLQGVSGNTIYF,TGTGCCAGCAGCTTACAGGGGGTCTCTGGAAACACCATATATTTT
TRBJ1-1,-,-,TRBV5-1,CASSLQVMNTEAFF,TGCGCCAGCAGCTTACAGGTGATGAACACTGAAGCTTTCTTT
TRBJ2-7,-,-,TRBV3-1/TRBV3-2,CASSRARAQEQYF,TGTGCCAGCAGCCGAGCCAGGGCTCAGGAGCAGTACTTC
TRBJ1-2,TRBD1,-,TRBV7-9,CASSLQGGYGYTF,TGTGCCAGCAGCTTGCAGGGGGGCTATGGCTACACCTTC
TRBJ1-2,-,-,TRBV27,CASSLRGGYTF,TGTGCCAGCAGTTTAAGGGGCGGCTACACCTTC
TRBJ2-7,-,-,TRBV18,CASSPRRDSSYEQYF,TGTGCCAGCTCACCTCGCCGGGACTCTTCCTACGAGCAGTACTTC
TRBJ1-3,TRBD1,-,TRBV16,CASSRSTGRNTIYF,TGTGCCAGCAGCCGATCGACAGGGCGGAACACCATATATTTT
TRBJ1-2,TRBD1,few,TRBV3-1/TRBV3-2,CASSPSRGRADGYTF,TGTGCCAGCAGCCCCAGCAGGGGGCGAGCGGATGGCTACACCTTC
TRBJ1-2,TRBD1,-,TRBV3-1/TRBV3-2,CASSQWTGDGYTF,TGTGCCAGCAGCCAATGGACAGGGGATGGCTACACCTTC
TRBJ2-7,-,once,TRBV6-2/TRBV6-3,CASSYGGGRDEQYF,TGTGCCAGCAGTTACGGGGGGGGCCGGGACGAGCAGTACTTC
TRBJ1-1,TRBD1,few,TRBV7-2,CASSFTTGVLGTEAFF,TGTGCCAGCAGCTTCACTACAGGGGTCTTAGGCACTGAAGCTTTCTTT
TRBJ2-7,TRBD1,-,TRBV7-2,CASSHAGTAAYEQYF,TGTGCCAGCAGCCACGCCGGGACAGCTGCCTACGAGCAGTACTTC
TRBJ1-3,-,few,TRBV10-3,CAAVEQATPSTIYF,TGTGCCGCCGTAGAACAGGCTACTCCAAGCACCATATATTTT
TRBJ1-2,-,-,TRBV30,CAWSTGYAGYTF,TGTGCCTGGAGTACAGGGTACGCTGGCTACACCTTC
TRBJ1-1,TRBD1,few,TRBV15,CATTPGTGYMNTEAFF,TGTGCCACAACCCCCGGGACAGGGTATATGAACACTGAAGCTTTCTTT
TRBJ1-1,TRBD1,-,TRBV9,CASSVGQGNTEAFF,TGTGCCAGCAGCGTGGGACAGGGTAACACTGAAGCTTTCTTT
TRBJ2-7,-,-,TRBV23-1,CASSSQVKDYEQYF,TGCGCCAGCAGCAGTCAGGTCAAGGATTACGAGCAGTACTTC
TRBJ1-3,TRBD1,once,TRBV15,CATSRGQEAGNTIYF,TGTGCCACCAGCCGTGGACAGGAGGCTGGAAACACCATATATTTT
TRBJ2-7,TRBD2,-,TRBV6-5,CASKRAGGPEQYF,TGTGCCAGCAAGCGAGCGGGGGGGCCAGAGCAGTACTTC
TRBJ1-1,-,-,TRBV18,CASSPGRAQNTEAFF,TGTGCCAGCTCACCGGGGAGGGCGCAGAACACTGAAGCTTTCTTT
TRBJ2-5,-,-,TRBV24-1,CATSDGGGYGETQYF,TGTGCCACCAGTGATGGCGGGGGCTACGGAGAGACCCAGTACTTC
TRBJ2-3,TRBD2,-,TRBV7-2,CASSTSGGLVDTQYF,TGTGCCAGCAGCACATCGGGGGGGCTGGTAGATACGCAGTATTTT
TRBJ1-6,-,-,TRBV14,CASSAETALPFNSPLHF,TGTGCCAGCAGTGCCGAAACAGCCCTCCCTTTTAATTCACCCCTCCACTTT
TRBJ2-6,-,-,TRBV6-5,CASSNRAGANVLTF,TGTGCCAGCAGTAACAGGGCTGGGGCCAACGTCCTGACTTTC
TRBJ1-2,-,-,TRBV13,CASSSIQGGYGYTF,TGTGCCAGCAGCTCGATACAGGGCGGCTATGGCTACACCTTC
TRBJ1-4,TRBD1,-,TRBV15,CATSRTGDLEKLFF,TGTGCCACCAGTCGGACAGGGGATTTAGAAAAACTGTTTTTT
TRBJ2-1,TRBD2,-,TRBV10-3,CAISTQGAGGWNEQFF,TGTGCCATCAGTACCCAAGGAGCGGGGGGTTGGAATGAGCAGTTCTTC
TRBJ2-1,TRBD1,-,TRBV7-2,CASSLDQGAYNEQFF,TGTGCCAGCAGCTTAGACCAGGGGGCCTACAATGAGCAGTTCTTC
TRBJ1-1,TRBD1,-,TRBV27,CASAPDRTNTEAFF,TGTGCCAGCGCCCCGGACAGGACGAACACTGAAGCTTTCTTT
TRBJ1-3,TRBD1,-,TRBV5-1,CASSWDRGRGNTIYF,TGCGCCAGCAGCTGGGACAGGGGGCGCGGAAACACCATATATTTT
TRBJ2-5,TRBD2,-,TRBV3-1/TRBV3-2,CASSQEWGSGVETQYF,TGTGCCAGCAGCCAAGAATGGGGGAGCGGGGTCGAGACCCAGTACTTC
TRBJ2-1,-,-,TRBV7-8,CASSFFEGVNEQFF,TGTGCCAGCAGCTTTTTTGAGGGGGTCAATGAGCAGTTCTTC
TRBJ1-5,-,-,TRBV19,CASSDSRGKPQHF,TGTGCCAGTAGCGATTCTCGGGGGAAGCCCCAGCATTTT
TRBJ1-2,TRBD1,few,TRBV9,CASSGQPGTGGLGGYTF,TGTGCCAGCAGCGGACAACCCGGGACAGGGGGCCTCGGTGGCTACACCTTC
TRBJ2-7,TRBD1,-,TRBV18,CASSRQGAGEQYF,TGTGCCAGCTCCCGACAGGGGGCAGGCGAGCAGTACTTC
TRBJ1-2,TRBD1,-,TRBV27,CASSDGTGAQYGYTF,TGTGCCAGCAGTGACGGGACAGGCGCACAATATGGCTACACCTTC